The 13 T cell receptor beta chains below all came from one sample that was sequenced in a study of control samples from healthy donors and cancer patients. Repertoires were generated with immunoSEQ multiplex PCR, while TCRdb's copy carries only in-frame clones and drops some. The sample holds under 300,000 clones, more than 65% seen once. The sample comprised PBMCs. These receptors originate from a woman aged 55-70 years with lung cancer.

The rearrangement joins TRBV10-3 to TRBJ2-3; the match to TRBD2 covers 8 bases. This CDR3 has 19 residues. The germline CDR1 and CDR2 sequences are ENHRY and SYGVKD. Trimming removed 0 bases from V and 0 bases from J; junction bases left unmatched: 11. The CDR3 loop is CAISESRGIAGTSTDTQYF. DNA of the CDR3: TGTGCCATCAGTGAGTCTAGAGGGATAGCGGGAACTAGCACAGATACGCAGTATTTT.

This clone has only a few counts. The chain links TRBV28 to TRBJ2-7; 12 nucleotides align to TRBD2. Germline lookup yields CDR1 MDHEN and CDR2 SYDVKM. This CDR3 is built from 14 residues. With V trimmed by 5 bases and J by 12 bases, 11 bases remained unmatched. CDR3: CASSPSGTSGHTYF. In DNA, the CDR3 is TGTGCCAGCAGTCCCTCCGGGACTAGCGGGCACACGTACTTC.

The genes are TRBV6-6 and TRBJ1-1, with 9 bases lining up with TRBD1. Unmatched junction bases numbered 9, after V lost 0 bases and J lost 7 bases. The CDR3 spans 16 residues. From germline, CDR1 is MNHNY and CDR2 SVGAGI (reference sequence). Here the CDR3 reads CASSYSWTGDQNEAFF. CDR3 in DNA: TGTGCCAGCAGTTACTCTTGGACAGGGGATCAAAATGAAGCTTTCTTT.

The rearrangement uses TRBV6-5 and TRBJ1-1; a possible D gene is TRBD1 (6 bases). Germline V gene data show CDR1 as MNHEY and CDR2 as SVGAGI. This CDR3 is 15 amino acids long. Trimming left V 4 bases short and J 6 bases short, with 18 bases between. CDR3 coding DNA: TGTGCCAGCAGTTTCACAGGGAAGGGACGGTCTGAAGCTTTCTTT. Its protein is CASSFTGKGRSEAFF.

The genes are TRBV2 and TRBJ1-3; no reliable D call. Germline CDR1 and CDR2: SNHLY and FYNNEI. This CDR3 has 13 amino acids. The V gene lost 6 bases and the J gene lost 0 bases, with 6 bases spanning the gap. The CDR3 loop is CASRYSSGNTIYF. Written as DNA, the CDR3 is TGTGCCAGCAGGTACTCCTCTGGAAACACCATATATTTT.

The chain joins TRBV7-2 to TRBJ1-5, with 7 bases identical to TRBD1. Germline assignment: CDR1 SGHTA and CDR2 FQGNSA. The junction had 6 bases not matched to a gene; V was cut back by 3 bases and J by 7 bases. The CDR3 sequence is 14 residues long. The CDR3 nucleotides are TGTGCCAGCAGCTTTCGGCAGGGGGAGCAGCCCCAGCATTTT. The encoded protein is CASSFRQGEQPQHF.

The genes are TRBV14 and TRBJ1-1; tentatively, D is TRBD1 (5 bases). The germline V gene encodes CDR1 SGHDN and CDR2 FVKESK. CDR3 size: 16 residues. V was pared by 6 bases and J by 3 bases, with 20 bases between. The CDR3 sequence: CASSHRLGLGDTEAFF. The CDR3 DNA follows: TGTGCCAGCAGTCACCGGCTAGGGCTGGGGGACACTGAAGCTTTCTTT.

In the case of this clone: The identical CDR3 is also encoded by other nucleotide sequences in the sample. The CDR3 DNA reads TGTGCCAGCAGCCGAGCCTACGAGCAGTACTTC. It encodes CASSRAYEQYF. This chain connects TRBV3-1 (or the pseudogene TRBV3-2) to TRBJ2-7; D is unclear. CDR3 length: 11 amino acids. V was clipped by 4 bases and J by 2 bases, with 3 bases between them. Germline V gene sequence: CDR1 LGHDT, CDR2 YNNKEL (reference sequence).

This clone was detected many times. The V gene is TRBV7-9, the J gene TRBJ1-2; 7 nucleotides line up with TRBD1. Germline V gene data show CDR1 as SEHNR and CDR2 as FQNEAQ (reference sequence). Losses at the gene ends were 5 bases for V and 4 bases for J; bases not matched to a gene: 10. CDR3 length: 15 amino acids. As DNA, the CDR3 is TGTGCCAGCAGCCGGCAGGGGGATTTCTTCTATGGCTACACCTTC. This translates into CASSRQGDFFYGYTF.

The chain recombines TRBV4-2 with TRBJ1-4; 7 bases are a match to TRBD1. The J segment lost 2 bases and the V segment lost 2 bases, leaving 8 bases of the junction unmatched. CDR1 and CDR2 (germline): LGHNA, YNFKEQ. The CDR3 runs 17 residues. Here the CDR3 reads CASSQLVQGMTNEKLFF. The CDR3 DNA is TGTGCCAGCAGCCAATTGGTACAGGGGATGACTAATGAAAAACTGTTTTTT.

The chain carries TRBV7-9 and TRBJ2-7; a weak D match, TRBD2 (5 bases). The CDR3 consists of 13 residues. The V end lost 5 bases, the J end lost 7 bases, and 15 bases lay between the germline ends. CDR1 is SEHNR and CDR2 is FQNEAQ in the germline V gene (reference sequence). This CDR3 reads CASSPSDSGEQYF. As DNA, the CDR3 is TGTGCCAGCAGCCCGTCGGACTCCGGAGAGCAGTACTTC.

This rearrangement joins TRBV2 to TRBJ2-1, with a tentative D call TRBD1 (5 bases). This CDR3 is 15 amino acids long. From germline, CDR1 is SNHLY and CDR2 FYNNEI. Trimming shortened V by 2 bases and J by 1 base, and 9 bases separated the two germline ends. Written as DNA, the CDR3 is TGTGCCAGCAGTGAATATGACAGTTCCTACAATGAGCAGTTCTTC. It yields the protein CASSEYDSSYNEQFF.

This chain uses TRBV5-1 with TRBJ1-5; D not resolved. V shed 4 bases and J shed 3 bases, with 14 bases lying between them. The CDR3 consists of 15 residues. Germline CDR1 reads SGHRS; CDR2 reads YFSETQ. The CDR3 DNA is TGCGCCAGCAGCCCGTACACCGAACCCAATCAGCCCCAGCATTTT. Its protein product is CASSPYTEPNQPQHF.